This note documents a single T cell receptor (beta chain) sequence. It lacks a known antigen. Germline is not matched at one junction end, which may reflect a read error. The record originates from a study of T cells in Graves' hyperthyroidism and ophthalmopathy (dated by TCRdb to about 2019). Context from the whole study: Peripheral blood samples were taken at initial diagnosis, before any treatment was given. To identify distinguishing TCR V-J signatures, a discovery cohort of some 100 patients was used, comprising roughly 45 with Graves' ophthalmopathy and some 57 with stable Graves' hyperthyroidism. For training and testing, the 100 or so patients in the discovery cohort were randomly divided in a 7:3 ratio. TCR Vbeta CDR3 sequencing of 135 peripheral blood samples (about 45 ophthalmopathy, about 75 hyperthyroidism and approximately 17 progressor patients) is reported in the paper. In roughly six Graves' hyperthyroidism patients, the study also compared T-cell repertoires from thyroid tissue with T-cell repertoires from blood. An independent validation cohort of 18 to 20 hyperthyroidism patients and over 15 patients who later progressed to ophthalmopathy tested prospective prediction of ophthalmopathy. Following sampling, methimazole starting at 30 mg daily was given to hyperthyroidism patients, and high-dose intravenous methylprednisolone was given to ophthalmopathy patients. What the authors observed across the whole study: A model built on a 13 V-J signature distinguished ophthalmopathy from stable hyperthyroidism, reaching about 89% sensitivity and 81.08% specificity in cross-validation and 80%/75% in testing. In validation, the model predicted progression to ophthalmopathy a median of around six months before onset, with 70% to 71% sensitivity and 72.22% specificity. Most expanded thyroid clonotypes (frequency above 0.001) were also detected in blood, a finding suggesting that blood repertoires may reflect thyroid immune responses. No statistical method was used to set the sample size in advance, and investigators knew the group allocation.

Hyperthyroidism patients were newly diagnosed, had a disease duration of under 2 months, and were aged 18 to 65 years. Patients with uncontrolled infections, other autoimmune diseases, pregnancy or lactation were excluded. Diagnoses were established on the basis of clinical symptoms, serum thyroxine and TRAb, thyroid ultrasound, and orbital computed tomography. Blood from progressor patients was drawn when they were first diagnosed with hyperthyroidism, before any ophthalmopathy symptoms appeared. Ficoll-Paque density gradient centrifugation was used to isolate PBMCs from 8 to 10 ml of fresh peripheral blood. Progressor patients were defined as those initially diagnosed with Graves' hyperthyroidism in whom ophthalmopathy developed during follow-up. Total RNA was extracted with Trizol reagent, and quality was checked on an Agilent 2100 Bioanalyzer. TCR beta CDR3 regions were amplified from RNA transcripts. The TCR CDR3 was subjected to a first round of RT-PCR using the HTBI primer set and the Qiagen OneStep RT-PCR kit. Libraries were constructed in a second round of multiplex PCR, after which size selection and purification were carried out. Libraries were sequenced paired-end with 100 bp reads on an Illumina HiSeq2000. Concerning the study's data processing: SOAPnuke was used to process the raw data, with reads discarded if the reads contained adapters or uncalled bases, had a mean Phred below 15, or lacked an exact constant-primer or identifier match. COPE v1.2.5 was used to merge the high-quality paired reads, and each unique nucleotide sequence was defined as a clonotype. MiTCR v1.1 was used to align the clonotypes against IMGT TRBV, TRBD and TRBJ reference segments. Only V-J combinations with frequency above 0.0001, covering 99% to 99.2% of repertoires, were analysed. A TCS score was defined as the ratio of F50 (clonal expansion) to E x V (chaos), with BLOSUM62-based TCRdist applied between CDR3 peptides within each V-J. Welch's t-statistics and random forest reduced roughly 500 V-J features to some 14, which were used in a naive Bayes classifier (R e1071). Using fastp trimming at Q25 and MiXCR clonotype assembly, TCRdb reanalyzed the public sequencing data and kept in-frame beta chains. Each CDR3 protein appears once, grouped with its most common genes and DNA. The V and J calls were not made by the authors but by TCRdb's processing. The table for this sample lists fewer than 500,000 distinct CDR3 sequences; about 13% of them were counted only once. Jointly, the top ten make up less than 25% of the sample.

Its CDR3 holds 15 amino acids, cysteine through phenylalanine. Only CDR3 DNA remains: 45 bases, in frame from the first base. Based on the germline V gene, the CDR1 and CDR2 sequences are SGHRS and YFSETQ. The sequence was collected from a man aged 25 to 45 with Graves' hyperthyroidism that later progressed to Graves' ophthalmopathy. In this chain, TRBV5-1 is recombined with TRBJ1-4; confidence is insufficient to name the D gene. Sequenced material: blood. The DNA is TGCACCAGCAGCTTGTGGGGATCCGCTAATGAAAAACTGTTTTTT. This is translated as CTSSLWGSANEKLFF.